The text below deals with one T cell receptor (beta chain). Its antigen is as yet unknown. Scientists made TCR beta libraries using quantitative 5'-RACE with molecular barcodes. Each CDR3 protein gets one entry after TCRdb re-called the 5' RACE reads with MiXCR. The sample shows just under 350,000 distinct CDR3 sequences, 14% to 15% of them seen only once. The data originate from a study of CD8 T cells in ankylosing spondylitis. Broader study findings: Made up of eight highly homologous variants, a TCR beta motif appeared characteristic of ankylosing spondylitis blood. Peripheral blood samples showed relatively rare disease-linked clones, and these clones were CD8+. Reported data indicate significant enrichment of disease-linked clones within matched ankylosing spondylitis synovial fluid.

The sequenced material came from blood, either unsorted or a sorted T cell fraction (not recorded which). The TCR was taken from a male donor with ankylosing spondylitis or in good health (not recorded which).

The CDR3 here is CASSDRGLGFEQFF. In nucleotides, the CDR3 is TGTGCCAGCAGCGACAGGGGGCTAGGATTCGAGCAGTTCTTC. The chain carries TRBV14 and TRBJ2-1, with 10 bases fitting TRBD1. The trim removed 5 bases at V and 10 bases at J, leaving 8 bases unmatched. The CDR3 extends over 14 amino acids. Germline CDR1 SGHDN, CDR2 FVKESK.